These T cell receptor beta chains were read from a single sample in a study of vaccination effects on CD4 cells after COVID-19. Which antigens these TCRs recognize remains unknown. Assay: immunoSEQ multiplex PCR; the TCRdb copy retains only in-frame clones and omits some. The table has around 71,000 clones, roughly 70% seen once. Here the sequenced sample was CD4+ T cells from PBMCs cultured with HCoV-OC43 spike peptides, taken before COVID-19 vaccination. These receptors all come from a human donor who received a COVID-19 vaccine. Each CDR3 is given with its conserved first and last residue. D genes are given only for firm matches. Clone size is given for some rows only: seen once, a few or many times, or a class if the clone is expanded.

>15|.|TRBV24-1|TRBD1|TRBJ2-5
CATSEGTGAQETQYF
TGTGCCACCAGTGAAGGGACAGGGGCCCAAGAGACCCAGTACTTC
>13|.|TRBV7-2|TRBD1|TRBJ1-1
CASSSDRASEAFF
TGTGCCAGCAGCTCCGACAGGGCCAGTGAAGCTTTCTTT
>15|.|TRBV5-1|.|TRBJ2-5
CASSFSGGLQETQYF
TGCGCCAGCAGCTTTAGTGGGGGTCTCCAAGAGACCCAGTACTTC
>15|.|TRBV7-9|TRBD1|TRBJ2-2
CASSLDRAGTGELFF
TGTGCCAGCAGCCTCGACAGGGCGGGCACCGGGGAGCTGTTTTTT
>14|once|TRBV6-5|.|TRBJ2-2
CASSPDRNTGELFF
TGTGCCAGCAGCCCCGACAGGAACACCGGGGAGCTGTTTTTT
>15|.|TRBV10-1|TRBD2|TRBJ2-5
CASSDQGTSQETQYF
TGCGCCAGCAGTGATCAGGGGACTAGCCAAGAGACCCAGTACTTC
>14|.|TRBV24-1|.|TRBJ2-3
CATSASGVADTQYF
TGTGCCACCAGTGCCTCGGGGGTCGCAGATACGCAGTATTTT
>13|.|TRBV2|.|TRBJ1-2
CASSEERTGSYTF
TGTGCCAGCAGTGAAGAAAGGACGGGAAGCTACACCTTC
>13|.|TRBV6-6|.|TRBJ1-1
CASSYFVSTEAFF
TGTGCCAGCAGTTACTTCGTCAGCACTGAAGCTTTCTTT
>16|few|TRBV24-1|TRBD1|TRBJ2-5
CATSDRDRGVGETQYF
TGTGCCACCAGTGACCGGGACAGGGGGGTCGGAGAGACCCAGTACTTC
>15|.|TRBV5-1|TRBD2|TRBJ2-3
CASSLTAGGTDTQYF
TGCGCCAGCAGCTTGACAGCGGGGGGGACAGATACGCAGTATTTT
>16|.|TRBV5-4|TRBD2|TRBJ2-2
CASSSRTSLNTGELFF
TGTGCCAGCAGCTCGAGGACTAGCTTAAACACCGGGGAGCTGTTTTTT
>15|.|TRBV7-2|.|TRBJ1-2
CASSLDRNRDYGYTF
TGTGCCAGCAGCTTAGATCGGAATAGAGACTATGGCTACACCTTC
>16|.|TRBV27|.|TRBJ2-3
CASSLSAGISTDTQYF
TGTGCCAGCAGTTTATCGGCGGGGATTAGCACAGATACGCAGTATTTT
>12|.|TRBV28|.|TRBJ1-1
CASSLGNTEAFF
TGTGCCAGCAGTTTGGGGAACACTGAAGCTTTCTTT
>15|.|TRBV9|.|TRBJ1-3
CASSGALHSGNTIYF
TGTGCCAGCAGCGGCGCTCTACACTCTGGAAACACCATATATTTT
>13|.|TRBV29-1|.|TRBJ1-4
CSAGGVGGEKLFF
TGCAGCGCAGGCGGGGTTGGAGGTGAAAAACTGTTTTTT
>16|.|TRBV5-1|.|TRBJ1-3
CASSLNTGPSGNTIYF
TGCGCCAGCAGCTTAAACACAGGGCCCTCTGGAAACACCATATATTTT
>15|.|TRBV6-5|.|TRBJ1-5
CASSRSTGTNQPQHF
TGTGCCAGCAGCCGTAGTACAGGGACCAATCAGCCCCAGCATTTT
>20|.|TRBV4-1|.|TRBJ1-1
CASSQDSVVWRGNMNTEAFF
TGCGCCAGCAGCCAAGATTCCGTGGTCTGGAGAGGAAATATGAACACTGAAGCTTTCTTT
>15|.|TRBV5-1|.|TRBJ1-1
CASSLEVGRDTEAFF
TGCGCCAGCAGCTTGGAGGTTGGCAGGGACACTGAAGCTTTCTTT
>16|once|TRBV9|TRBD2|TRBJ2-3
CASSLQAAGGTDTQYF
TGTGCCAGCAGCCTACAGGCGGCGGGGGGCACAGATACGCAGTATTTT
>13|.|TRBV30|.|TRBJ2-4
CAWSVGQLNIQYF
TGTGCCTGGAGTGTAGGGCAGTTAAACATTCAGTACTTC
>12|.|TRBV3-1/TRBV3-2|.|TRBJ1-5
CASNSRNQPQHF
TGTGCCAGCAACTCCAGGAATCAGCCCCAGCATTTT
>16|once|TRBV6-4|TRBD2|TRBJ2-1
CASSGRALPGGNEQFF
TGTGCCAGCAGTGGACGGGCCCTCCCCGGGGGGAATGAGCAGTTCTTC
>14|medium-sized|TRBV6-5|TRBD1|TRBJ1-4
CASSSGQDAEKLFF
TGTGCCAGCAGTTCGGGACAGGACGCTGAAAAACTGTTTTTT
>16|.|TRBV6-2/TRBV6-3|.|TRBJ2-2
CASSYTYRVATGELFF
TGTGCCAGCAGTTACACCTACAGGGTGGCCACCGGGGAGCTGTTTTTT
>13|once|TRBV7-2|TRBD1|TRBJ1-2
CASSAGQNYGYTF
TGTGCCAGCAGCGCGGGACAGAACTATGGCTACACCTTC
>19|.|TRBV24-1|TRBD1|TRBJ2-1
CATSDLNDGTGDSYNEQFF
TGTGCCACCAGTGATTTGAATGACGGGACAGGGGATTCCTACAATGAGCAGTTCTTC
>14|few|TRBV30|.|TRBJ1-5
CAWSYGPGEQPQHF
TGTGCCTGGAGTTACGGACCGGGAGAGCAGCCCCAGCATTTT
>14|.|TRBV14|TRBD1|TRBJ1-4
CASLKTGGNEKLFF
TGTGCCAGCCTAAAGACAGGGGGAAATGAAAAACTGTTTTTT
>16|.|TRBV5-8|TRBD2|TRBJ2-3
CASPSWGGSVRDTQYF
TGTGCCAGCCCATCCTGGGGGGGGTCAGTAAGAGATACGCAGTATTTT
>13|.|TRBV7-3|TRBD1|TRBJ1-2
CASSLGQGHGYTF
TGTGCCAGCAGCTTGGGACAGGGACATGGCTACACCTTC
>15|.|TRBV13|.|TRBJ1-3
CASSLVGGSGNTIYF
TGTGCCAGCAGCTTAGTAGGTGGCTCTGGAAACACCATATATTTT
>15|.|TRBV27|.|TRBJ1-4
CASSLRDHFGEKLFF
TGTGCCAGCAGTCTCAGGGACCATTTCGGGGAAAAACTGTTTTTT
>15|.|TRBV19|.|TRBJ2-2
CASSIAFTNTGELFF
TGTGCCAGTAGTATAGCCTTTACCAACACCGGGGAGCTGTTTTTT
>13|few|TRBV7-9|.|TRBJ2-5
CASSFQGQETQYF
TGTGCCAGCAGCTTTCAGGGACAAGAGACCCAGTACTTC
>14|.|TRBV29-1|.|TRBJ1-1
CSVGGRGMNTEAFF
TGCAGCGTTGGGGGAAGGGGCATGAACACTGAAGCTTTCTTT
>14|.|TRBV7-3|TRBD1|TRBJ2-1
CASSGGQVGNEQFF
TGTGCCAGCAGCGGCGGACAGGTCGGCAATGAGCAGTTCTTC
>13|.|TRBV30|.|TRBJ1-2
CAWSVVNNYGYTF
TGTGCCTGGAGTGTAGTCAATAACTATGGCTACACCTTC
>13|.|TRBV3-1/TRBV3-2|TRBD1|TRBJ1-5
CASSQQGGQPQHF
TGTGCCAGCAGCCAACAGGGGGGTCAGCCCCAGCATTTT
>16|.|TRBV5-5|.|TRBJ2-2
CASSLEARGGTGELFF
TGTGCCAGCAGCTTGGAAGCCAGGGGAGGTACCGGGGAGCTGTTTTTT
>15|.|TRBV2|TRBD1|TRBJ1-1
CASSEQGAGNTEAFF
TGTGCCAGCAGTGAACAGGGGGCAGGGAACACTGAAGCTTTCTTT
>14|.|TRBV30|.|TRBJ1-1
CAWSVEGPNTEAFF
TGTGCCTGGAGTGTAGAGGGACCGAACACTGAAGCTTTCTTT
>13|.|TRBV4-3|.|TRBJ1-2
CASSQDWGGGYTF
TGCGCCAGCAGCCAAGATTGGGGGGGTGGCTACACCTTC
>12|.|TRBV28|.|TRBJ2-2
CASCRSTGELFF
TGTGCCAGTTGCAGATCCACCGGGGAGCTGTTTTTT
>17|.|TRBV19|TRBD1|TRBJ1-1
CASSPNRGRFVNTEAFF
TGTGCCAGTAGTCCAAACAGGGGGCGCTTCGTGAACACTGAAGCTTTCTTT
>15|.|TRBV19|TRBD1|TRBJ2-2
CATRQGNANTGELFF
TGTGCCACCAGACAGGGCAACGCGAACACCGGGGAGCTGTTTTTT
>14|.|TRBV2|TRBD2|TRBJ2-3
CASGVLAGPDTQYF
TGTGCCAGTGGGGTACTAGCGGGGCCGGATACGCAGTATTTT
>15|.|TRBV6-5|TRBD1|TRBJ1-2
CASSSTTGGSYGYTF
TGTGCCAGCAGTTCGACTACAGGGGGCAGCTATGGCTACACCTTC
>14|few|TRBV2|.|TRBJ1-5
CASTERGSNQPQHF
TGTGCCAGCACCGAAAGGGGTAGCAATCAGCCCCAGCATTTT
>15|few|TRBV4-3|.|TRBJ2-3
CASSQEPMNTDTQYF
TGCGCCAGCAGCCAAGAACCGATGAACACAGATACGCAGTATTTT
>14|.|TRBV5-1|.|TRBJ1-4
CASSLAGAGEKLFF
TGCGCCAGCAGCTTGGCGGGGGCTGGTGAAAAACTGTTTTTT
>14|.|TRBV24-1|.|TRBJ1-5
CATSDLQGNQPQHF
TGTGCCACCAGTGATTTGCAGGGGAATCAGCCCCAGCATTTT
>13|.|TRBV6-5|.|TRBJ2-1
CASKTSQHNEQFF
TGTGCCAGCAAAACGAGTCAGCACAATGAGCAGTTCTTC
>14|.|TRBV5-1|TRBD1|TRBJ2-5
CASSPWTGLETQYF
TGCGCCAGCAGCCCTTGGACAGGGCTAGAGACCCAGTACTTC
>13|.|TRBV30|.|TRBJ1-1
CAWSVLAGTEAFF
TGTGCCTGGAGTGTCCTGGCGGGAACTGAAGCTTTCTTT
>16|.|TRBV24-1|.|TRBJ2-3
CATSDQTGGGTDTQYF
TGTGCCACCAGTGATCAAACAGGAGGGGGCACAGATACGCAGTATTTT
>15|.|TRBV6-2/TRBV6-3|.|TRBJ1-5
CASSYSRTPDQPQHF
TGTGCCAGCAGTTACTCCCGGACCCCAGATCAGCCCCAGCATTTT
>17|few|TRBV30|TRBD1|TRBJ1-6
CAWSPGQGGTDNSPLHF
TGTGCCTGGAGTCCGGGACAGGGAGGTACCGATAATTCACCCCTCCACTTT